This TCR beta chain was observed in a study of cytomegalovirus exposure and HLA in healthy donors. All the people who gave samples were healthy bone marrow donors. Points from the study as a whole: An analysis was carried out later, and it reportedly showed fewer N-insertions in an Asian-associated ancestry cluster than the approximately 670-donor mean. Being productive about 90% or about 30% of the time was typical of most TCR beta V segments in an earlier analysis.

In this sample, this clone turned up once. What it binds is unknown. The CDR3 loop spans 16 amino acids. Germline CDR1 and CDR2: LNHNV and YYDKDF (reference sequence). With 2 bases removed from V and 5 bases from J, the gap between germline ends came to 15 bases. Vbeta (60) and Jbeta (13) primers were used in the PCR. Using immunoSEQ multiplex PCR, the repertoire was profiled, and TCRdb retains in-frame clones only, with some absent. Of some 150,000 clones listed, over 65% are singletons. The rearrangement uses TRBV15 and TRBJ1-4; TRBD1 is a possible D gene (6 bases). Sequenced input: PBMCs. The TCR originated in a female donor in good health and CMV-seropositive. The CDR3 reads CATSRRRDTDNEKLFF. In nucleotides, the CDR3 is TGTGCCACCAGCAGACGCCGGGACACCGACAATGAAAAACTGTTTTTT.